This is a list of T cell receptor beta chains from one sample in a study of cytomegalovirus exposure and HLA in healthy donors. Here immunoSEQ multiplex PCR was the method, and the copy in TCRdb shows in-frame clones only, minus some. Of about 73,000 clones listed, approximately 90% are singletons. The material sequenced was PBMCs. The origin of the receptors is a woman aged 18-29 years in good health and CMV-seropositive. Both conserved end residues are part of each CDR3.

TRBV11-2 CASSLAGGSAKNIQYF
TRBV19 CASNFRDSSNQPQHF
TRBV5-1 CASSLEGQSNEKLFF
TRBV7-9 CASSPSPGTPTSNEQFF
TRBV4-2 CASSQGTVWTDTQYF
TRBV6-1 CASQITGYNEQFF
TRBV2 CASRDTGSGGNTIYF
TRBV7-9 CASIPEGAGDNYGYTF
TRBV19 CASSMLAGPSYNEQFF
TRBV30 CAWSLQQNQPQHF
TRBV7-9 CASSLGGAANYGYTF